This T cell receptor beta chain was identified during a study of post-analysis software for immune sequencing data. Study results and limitations: A few TRBV segments, TRBV5-6, TRBV5-1 and TRBV20-1 among them, were found more frequent in patients than controls. Controls showed significantly higher normalized Chao1 diversity than did multiple sclerosis patients.

The authors incorporated unique molecular identifiers into the TCR beta cDNA libraries. Each batch of roughly 0.95 to 10 million T cells produced some 450,000 cDNA molecules. MiXCR, run by TCRdb on the PCR reads, gives a single entry per CDR3 protein. This table holds hundreds of thousands of distinct CDR3 sequences, around 33% found once. Of note for this clonotype: Its antigen is not identified.

Germline CDR1 SGHTS, CDR2 YDEGEE. Trimming left V 2 bases short and J 0 bases short, with 12 bases between. This CDR3 is 16 amino acids long. This TCR came from a girl aged 5 to 17 with multiple sclerosis. The source material was blood. V is TRBV5-8 and J is TRBJ1-5; maybe TRBD1 (6 bases). The CDR3 sequence is CASSFQTGHSNQPQHF. The DNA for the CDR3 is TGTGCCAGCAGCTTCCAGACAGGTCATAGCAATCAGCCCCAGCATTTT.